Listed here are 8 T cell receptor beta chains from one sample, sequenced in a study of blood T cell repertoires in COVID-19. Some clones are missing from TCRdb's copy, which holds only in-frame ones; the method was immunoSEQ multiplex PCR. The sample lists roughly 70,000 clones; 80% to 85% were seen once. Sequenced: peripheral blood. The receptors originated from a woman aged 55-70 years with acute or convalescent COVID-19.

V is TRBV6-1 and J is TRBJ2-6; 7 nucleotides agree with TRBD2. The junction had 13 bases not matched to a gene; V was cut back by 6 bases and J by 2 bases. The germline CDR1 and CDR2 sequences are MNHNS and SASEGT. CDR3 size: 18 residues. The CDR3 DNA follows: TGTGCCAGCAGCGAACAGGCGGGAGACGTCGCTGGGGCCAACGTCCTGACTTTC. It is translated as CASSEQAGDVAGANVLTF.

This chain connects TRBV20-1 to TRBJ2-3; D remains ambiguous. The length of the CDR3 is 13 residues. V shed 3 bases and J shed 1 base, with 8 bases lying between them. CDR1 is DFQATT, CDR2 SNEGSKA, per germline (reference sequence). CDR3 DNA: TGCAGTGCTAGTTCTGGGCGCACAGATACGCAGTATTTT. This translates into CSASSGRTDTQYF.

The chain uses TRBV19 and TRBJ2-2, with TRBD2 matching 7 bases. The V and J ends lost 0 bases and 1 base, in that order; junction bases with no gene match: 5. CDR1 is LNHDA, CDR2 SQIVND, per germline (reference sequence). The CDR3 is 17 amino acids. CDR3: CASSIDPGGRNTGELFF. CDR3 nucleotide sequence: TGTGCCAGTAGTATAGATCCGGGGGGTCGGAACACCGGGGAGCTGTTTTTT.

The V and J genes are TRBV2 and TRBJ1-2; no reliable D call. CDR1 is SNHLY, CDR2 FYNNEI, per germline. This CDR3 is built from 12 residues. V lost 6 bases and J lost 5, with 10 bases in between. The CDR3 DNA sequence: TGTGCCAGCAGACGTTCGAGTTATGGCTACACCTTC. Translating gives CASRRSSYGYTF.

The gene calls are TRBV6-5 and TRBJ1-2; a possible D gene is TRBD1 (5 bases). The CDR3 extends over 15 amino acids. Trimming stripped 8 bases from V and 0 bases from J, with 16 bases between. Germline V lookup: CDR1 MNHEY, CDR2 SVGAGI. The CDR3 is CASQYGALSNYGYTF. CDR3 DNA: TGTGCCAGCCAGTATGGGGCACTCTCTAACTATGGCTACACCTTC.

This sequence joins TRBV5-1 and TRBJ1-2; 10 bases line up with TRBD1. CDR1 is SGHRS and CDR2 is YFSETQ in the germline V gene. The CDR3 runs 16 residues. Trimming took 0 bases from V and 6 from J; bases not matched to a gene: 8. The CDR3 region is CASSLGQGANVNGYTF. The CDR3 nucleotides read TGCGCCAGCAGCTTGGGACAGGGGGCGAATGTCAATGGCTACACCTTC.

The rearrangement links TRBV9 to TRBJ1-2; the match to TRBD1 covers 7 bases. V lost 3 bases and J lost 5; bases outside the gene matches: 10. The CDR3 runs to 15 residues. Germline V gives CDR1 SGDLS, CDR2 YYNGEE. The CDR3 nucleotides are TGTGCCAGCAGCGCTCGGGGACAGCAGAAGTATGGCTACACCTTC. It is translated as CASSARGQQKYGYTF.

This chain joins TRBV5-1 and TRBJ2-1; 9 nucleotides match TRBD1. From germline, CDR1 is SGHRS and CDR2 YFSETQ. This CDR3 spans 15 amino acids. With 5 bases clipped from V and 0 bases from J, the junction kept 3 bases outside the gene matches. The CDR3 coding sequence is TGCGCCAGCAGGGAGGGACAGGGCTCCTACAATGAGCAGTTCTTC. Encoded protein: CASREGQGSYNEQFF.